This T cell receptor (beta chain) came from a study of cytomegalovirus exposure and HLA in healthy donors. Broader study findings: Among TCR beta chains, those listed as cytomegalovirus-associated numbered over 150. The CMV antigen specificity of a few CMV-associated chains was confirmed through in vitro analysis.

With regard to this clone: The antigen is unknown.

PCR amplification relied on 60 Vbeta primers (plus 13 Jbeta primers). Using immunoSEQ multiplex PCR, the repertoire was profiled, and TCRdb retains in-frame clones only, with some absent. The table lists 150,000 or so clones, around 80% of them singletons. This CDR3 comprises 11 residues. V was pared by 7 bases and J by 6 bases, with 10 bases between. CDR1 is SGHTS and CDR2 is YDEGEE in the germline V gene. Source material: PBMCs. The rearrangement links TRBV5-8 to TRBJ1-1; D unclear. This clonotype originated in a woman in her forties or fifties in good health and CMV-seropositive. The CDR3 is CASLLISEAFF. CDR3 nucleotide sequence: TGTGCCAGCCTTCTTATCTCTGAAGCTTTCTTT.